What follows is one T cell receptor (beta chain) and its context. Its antigen is still unknown. The data were taken from a study of T cell responses to AZD1222 COVID-19 vaccine. Profiling relied on immunoSEQ multiplex PCR, and the TCRdb table lists in-frame clones only, not all of them. The repertoire holds fewer than 150,000 clones, with approximately 90% as singletons. The study, taken as a whole, reports: In a largely white British group with more females than males, clonal diversity was possibly underestimated.

The trim removed 5 bases at V and 2 bases at J, leaving 12 bases unmatched. This CDR3 is built from 17 residues. The J gene is TRBJ2-3, the V gene TRBV6-7, with 8 positions matching TRBD2. TRBV6-7 carries the ORF label, with uncertain function. Sequenced here: peripheral blood, sampled on day 0 of AZD1222 vaccination. The sequence was obtained from an adult in good health. CDR3: CASSPPLVSGNTDTQYF. In DNA form, the CDR3 reads TGTGCCAGCAGTCCCCCGTTGGTTAGCGGGAACACAGATACGCAGTATTTT.